The 19 T cell receptor beta chains reported below all come from one sample, sequenced in a study of PD-L1 blockade in urothelial cancer. This table comes from immunoSEQ multiplex PCR, and its TCRdb copy is limited to in-frame clones, with some not included. The data contain 25,000 to 30,000 clones, 75% to 90% of them singletons. This specimen consisted of PBMCs, obtained around atezolizumab (anti-PD-L1) treatment. These receptors all stem from a man aged 50 to 60 with urothelial cancer.

This chain joins TRBV5-1 and TRBJ1-1; D remains ambiguous. Per germline, CDR1 SGHRS and CDR2 YFSETQ. The CDR3 sequence is 14 residues long. V was shortened by 2 bases and J by 2 bases, with 10 bases between the two germline ends. CDR3 DNA: TGCGCCAGCAGCTTAGCACAGACCAACACTGAAGCTTTCTTT. Amino acids: CASSLAQTNTEAFF.

The V and J genes are TRBV20-1 and TRBJ2-7, with D hard to call. CDR1 DFQATT and CDR2 SNEGSKA come from the germline V gene (reference sequence). Trimming took 1 base from V and 6 from J, leaving 7 bases between them. The CDR3 contains 11 residues. Here the CDR3 DNA reads TGCAGTGCTAGAGTCGTCTTCGAGCAGTACTTC. Its translation: CSARVVFEQYF.

The chain recombines TRBV5-6 with TRBJ2-7; the D is unclear. Trimming took off 4 bases at V and 6 bases at J, with 11 bases between the two ends. The CDR3 is 12 amino acids. CDR1 SGHDT and CDR2 YYEEEE come from the germline V gene. This chain's CDR3 is CASSQAVGEQYV. The DNA of the CDR3 is TGTGCCAGCAGCCAGGCCGTGGGCGAGCAGTACGTC.

The V call is TRBV6-5, the J call TRBJ1-1, with 8 nucleotides matching TRBD1. This CDR3 contains 13 residues. CDR1 is MNHEY and CDR2 is SVGAGI in the germline V gene. V lost 6 bases to trimming and J lost 4 bases; unmatched junction nucleotides: 4. This CDR3 is CASRYRGFTEAFF. The CDR3 coding sequence is TGTGCCAGCAGGTACAGGGGGTTCACTGAAGCTTTCTTT.

This clone is a singleton in its sample. The chain has TRBV6-5 and TRBJ1-1; the D gene is possibly TRBD1 (5 bases). Germline V gene sequence: CDR1 MNHEY, CDR2 SVGAGI. The CDR3 contains 14 residues. Trimming stripped 10 bases from V and 1 base from J, with 16 bases between. This CDR3 reads CATDSGRANTEAFF. CDR3 nucleotides: TGTGCCACAGACTCCGGCAGGGCGAACACTGAAGCTTTCTTT.

This chain connects TRBV2 to TRBJ1-6; 12 nucleotides agree with TRBD1. V lost 6 bases and J lost 1; bases outside the gene matches: 4. The CDR3 is 17 amino acids. The germline gives CDR1 SNHLY, CDR2 FYNNEI. The CDR3 DNA follows: TGTGCCAGCAGAGGGGACAGGGGGCCTTCCTATAATTCACCCCTCCACTTT. Amino acids: CASRGDRGPSYNSPLHF.

The CDR3 spells CASSQADRTYSGNTIYF. The CDR3 DNA follows: TGCGCCAGCAGCCAAGCCGACAGGACCTATTCTGGAAACACCATATATTTT. The chain links TRBV4-1 to TRBJ1-3, with D possibly matching TRBD1 (6 bases). CDR1 is MGHRA and CDR2 is YSYEKL in the germline V gene. This CDR3 comprises 17 residues. The V end lost 1 base, the J end lost 1 base, and 14 bases lay between the germline ends.

The rearrangement uses TRBV5-1 and TRBJ1-4, with D maybe TRBD1 (6 bases). V lost 1 base to trimming and J lost 6 bases, with 13 bases between them. This CDR3 region has 15 residues. CDR1 is SGHRS, CDR2 YFSETQ, per germline. In DNA, the CDR3 is TGCGCCAGCAGCTTGAGTCGGGGGGCTGATGAAAAACTGTTTTTT. Translation: CASSLSRGADEKLFF.

The V and J genes are TRBV5-6 and TRBJ1-5; the D gene is possibly TRBD1 (5 bases). V gave up 4 bases and J gave up 8 bases, with 22 bases separating them. Germline V lookup: CDR1 SGHDT, CDR2 YYEEEE. The CDR3 consists of 16 residues. As DNA, the CDR3 is TGTGCCAGCAGCAGAGCGGGGACTCGGAAGTTTAAGCCCCAGCATTTT. It encodes CASSRAGTRKFKPQHF.

This clone was recorded a few times. This sequence joins TRBV12-5 and TRBJ2-1; TRBD1 agrees at 8 bases. Germline V CDR1 and CDR2: LGHNT, FRNRAP. CDR3 length: 16 amino acids. The V gene end was trimmed by 0 bases and the J gene end by 2 bases; junction bases not matched to a gene: 3. CDR3 sequence: CASGLVLGQAYNEQFF. In DNA form, the CDR3 reads TGTGCTAGTGGTTTGGTACTGGGACAGGCCTACAATGAGCAGTTCTTC.

This rearrangement joins TRBV5-4 to TRBJ1-6; 7 nucleotides match TRBD1. The CDR3 runs to 17 residues. V shed 3 bases and J 10 bases; nucleotides not matched to a gene: 16. In germline, CDR1 is SGHNT, CDR2 YYREEE (reference sequence). The CDR3 region has the DNA TGTGCCAGCAGCTCCGCGCGGACAGGATCTCCGGCCTCACCCCTCCACTTT. Its protein product is CASSSARTGSPASPLHF.

Regarding this clone: An end of the junction does not agree with germline; a read error may underlie this. V usage is TRBV20-1 and J usage is TRBJ2-1, with 8 bases matching TRBD1. This CDR3 comprises 11 residues. The germline gives CDR1 DFQATT, CDR2 SNEGSKA (reference sequence). Here the CDR3 DNA reads TGCAGTGCTGCCAGGGGGCCACGGTTACTCTTC. It specifies CSAARGPRLLF.

This rearrangement joins TRBV7-9 to TRBJ1-1; 10 bases align to TRBD1. Germline lookup yields CDR1 SEHNR and CDR2 FQNEAQ (reference sequence). Losses at the gene ends were 6 bases for V and 6 bases for J; bases not matched to a gene: 7. The CDR3 spans 14 residues. CDR3 bases: TGTGCCAGCAGGCCAGACAGGGGGCGAGCTGAAGCTTTCTTT. Its translation is CASRPDRGRAEAFF.

The rearrangement uses TRBV5-1 and TRBJ1-4; 9 bases are a match to TRBD1. CDR1 SGHRS and CDR2 YFSETQ come from the germline V gene. V trimming: 0 bases; J trimming: 4 bases; junction bases outside the gene matches: 7. CDR3 size: 17 residues. CDR3 coding DNA: TGCGCCAGCAGCTTGGCGAGAGGGACAGGGCTTAATGAAAAACTGTTTTTT. Translation gives CASSLARGTGLNEKLFF.

The rearrangement joins TRBV28 to TRBJ1-1; 9 bases are shared with TRBD1. V dropped 7 bases and J dropped 4; count of bases not matched to a gene: 16. The CDR3 sequence is 17 residues long. From germline, CDR1 is MDHEN and CDR2 SYDVKM. Here the CDR3 DNA reads TGTGCCAGCACCAAACCGGGACAGGGATTGGAAGGCACTGAAGCTTTCTTT. It translates to CASTKPGQGLEGTEAFF.

J is TRBJ1-5 and V is TRBV7-8, with 8 bases that match TRBD1. The CDR3 spans 20 residues. The J segment lost 0 bases and the V segment lost 0 bases, leaving 13 bases of the junction unmatched. CDR1 and CDR2 (germline): SGHVS, FQNEAQ. As DNA, the CDR3 is TGTGCCAGCAGCTTAGCTGCACACCGGCGGGACAGGATTAGCAATCAGCCCCAGCATTTT. It specifies CASSLAAHRRDRISNQPQHF.

The genes are TRBV5-8 and TRBJ2-5; 14 bases line up with TRBD2. The junction had 6 bases not matched to a gene; V was cut back by 4 bases and J by 1 base. Germline assignment: CDR1 SGHTS and CDR2 YDEGEE. The CDR3 covers 17 residues. DNA for the CDR3: TGTGCCAGCAGCCCCGGACTAGCGGGAGGAACCCAAGAGACCCAGTACTTC. It encodes CASSPGLAGGTQETQYF.

V and J are TRBV7-2 and TRBJ2-1, with D maybe TRBD1 (6 bases). The V and J ends lost 5 bases and 2 bases respectively, with 7 bases between them. There are 13 residues in the CDR3. CDR1 and CDR2 from the germline V gene are SGHTA and FQGNSA. CDR3 in DNA: TGTGCCAGCAGCACAGGGACCTACAATGAGCAGTTCTTC. This gives the protein CASSTGTYNEQFF.

This clone was seen more than once but under ten times. The rearrangement joins TRBV7-6 to TRBJ2-1; 9 bases are a match to TRBD2. There are 17 residues in the CDR3. J lost 5 bases, V lost 0 bases, and 8 bases had no gene match. CDR1 is SGHVS and CDR2 is FNYEAQ in the germline V gene. The CDR3 is CASSLARGGLMNNEQFF. The CDR3 nucleotides read TGTGCCAGCAGCTTAGCGCGGGGGGGGTTGATGAACAATGAGCAGTTCTTC.